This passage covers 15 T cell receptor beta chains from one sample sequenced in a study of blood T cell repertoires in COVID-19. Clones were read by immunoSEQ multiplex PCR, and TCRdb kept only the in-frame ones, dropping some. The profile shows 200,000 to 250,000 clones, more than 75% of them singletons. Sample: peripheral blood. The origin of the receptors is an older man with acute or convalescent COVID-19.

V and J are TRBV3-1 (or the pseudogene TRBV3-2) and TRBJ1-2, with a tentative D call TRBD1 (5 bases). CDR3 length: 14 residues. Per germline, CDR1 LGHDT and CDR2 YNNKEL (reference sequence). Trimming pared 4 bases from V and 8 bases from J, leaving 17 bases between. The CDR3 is CASSPSGGRGGYTF. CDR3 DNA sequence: TGTGCCAGCAGCCCGTCGGGGGGGAGAGGCGGCTACACCTTC.

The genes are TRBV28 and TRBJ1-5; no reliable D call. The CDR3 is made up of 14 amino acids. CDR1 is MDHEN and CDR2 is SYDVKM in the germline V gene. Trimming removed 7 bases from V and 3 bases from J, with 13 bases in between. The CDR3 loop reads CASIPAGPNQPQHF. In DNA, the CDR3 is TGTGCCAGCATTCCCGCAGGCCCCAATCAGCCCCAGCATTTT.

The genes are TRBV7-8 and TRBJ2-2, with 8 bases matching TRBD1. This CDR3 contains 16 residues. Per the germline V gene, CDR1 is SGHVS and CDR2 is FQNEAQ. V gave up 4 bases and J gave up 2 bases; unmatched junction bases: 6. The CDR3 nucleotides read TGTGCCAGCAGCTCCAGGACAGGGCGTAACACCGGGGAGCTGTTTTTT. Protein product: CASSSRTGRNTGELFF. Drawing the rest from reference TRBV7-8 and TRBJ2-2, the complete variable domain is GAGVSQSPRYKVAKRGQDVALRCDPISGHVSLFWYQQALGQGPEFLTYFQNEAQLDKSGLPSDRFFAERPEGSVSTLKIQRTQQEDSAVYLCASSSRTGRNTGELFFGEGSRLTVL.

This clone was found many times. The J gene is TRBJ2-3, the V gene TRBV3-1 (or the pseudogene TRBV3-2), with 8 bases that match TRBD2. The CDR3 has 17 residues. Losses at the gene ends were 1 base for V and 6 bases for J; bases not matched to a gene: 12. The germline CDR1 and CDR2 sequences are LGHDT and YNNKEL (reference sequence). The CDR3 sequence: CASSQGPGGAGTDTQYF. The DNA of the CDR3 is TGTGCCAGCAGCCAAGGCCCCGGGGGGGCCGGGACCGATACGCAGTATTTT.

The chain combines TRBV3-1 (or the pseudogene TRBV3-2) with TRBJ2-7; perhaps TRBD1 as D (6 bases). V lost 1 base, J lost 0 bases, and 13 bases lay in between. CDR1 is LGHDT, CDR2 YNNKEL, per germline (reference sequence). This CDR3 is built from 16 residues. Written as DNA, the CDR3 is TGTGCCAGCAGCCAAGCCCAGGGGACACTCTCCTACGAGCAGTACTTC. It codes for CASSQAQGTLSYEQYF.

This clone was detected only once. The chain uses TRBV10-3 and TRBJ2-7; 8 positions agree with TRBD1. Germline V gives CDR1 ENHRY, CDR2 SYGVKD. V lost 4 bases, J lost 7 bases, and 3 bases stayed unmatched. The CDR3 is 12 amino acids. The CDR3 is CAISGTGFEQYF. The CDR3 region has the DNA TGTGCCATCAGTGGGACAGGGTTTGAGCAGTACTTC.

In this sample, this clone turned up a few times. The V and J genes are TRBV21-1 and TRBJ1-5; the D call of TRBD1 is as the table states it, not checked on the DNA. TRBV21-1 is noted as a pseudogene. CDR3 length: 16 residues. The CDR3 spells CASSKAGRASNQPQHF. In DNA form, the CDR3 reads TGTGCCAGCAGCAAAGCGGGCAGGGCTTCGAATCAGCCCCAGCATTTT.

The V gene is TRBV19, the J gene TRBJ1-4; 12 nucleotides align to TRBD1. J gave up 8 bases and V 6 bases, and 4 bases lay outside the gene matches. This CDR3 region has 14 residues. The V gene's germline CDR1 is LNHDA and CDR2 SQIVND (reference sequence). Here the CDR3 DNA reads TGTGCCAGTAGCATCGGGACAGGGGGCGAAAAACTGTTTTTT. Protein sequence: CASSIGTGGEKLFF.

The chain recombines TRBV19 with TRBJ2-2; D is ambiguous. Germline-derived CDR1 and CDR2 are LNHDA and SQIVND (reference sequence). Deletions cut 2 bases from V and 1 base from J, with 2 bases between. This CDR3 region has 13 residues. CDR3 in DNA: TGTGCCAGTAGTATACAGAACACCGGGGAGCTGTTTTTT. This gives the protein CASSIQNTGELFF.

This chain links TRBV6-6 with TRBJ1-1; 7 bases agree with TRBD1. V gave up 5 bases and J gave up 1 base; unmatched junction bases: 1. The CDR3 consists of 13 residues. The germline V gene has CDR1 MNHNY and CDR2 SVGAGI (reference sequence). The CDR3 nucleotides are TGTGCCAGCAGTCGGGACAGGAACACTGAAGCTTTCTTT. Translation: CASSRDRNTEAFF.

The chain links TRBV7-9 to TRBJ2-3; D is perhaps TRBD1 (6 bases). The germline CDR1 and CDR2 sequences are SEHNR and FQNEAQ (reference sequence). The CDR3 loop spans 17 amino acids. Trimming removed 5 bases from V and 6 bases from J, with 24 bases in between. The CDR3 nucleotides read TGTGCCAGCAGCCCCCGGGTGGAGGCAGGGGAACGGGATACGCAGTATTTT. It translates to CASSPRVEAGERDTQYF.

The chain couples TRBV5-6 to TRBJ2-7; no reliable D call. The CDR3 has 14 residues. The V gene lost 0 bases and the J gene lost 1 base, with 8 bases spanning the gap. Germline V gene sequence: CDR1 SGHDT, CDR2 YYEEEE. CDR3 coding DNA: TGTGCCAGCAGCTTGGATACGCTATCCTACGAGCAGTACGTC. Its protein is CASSLDTLSYEQYV.

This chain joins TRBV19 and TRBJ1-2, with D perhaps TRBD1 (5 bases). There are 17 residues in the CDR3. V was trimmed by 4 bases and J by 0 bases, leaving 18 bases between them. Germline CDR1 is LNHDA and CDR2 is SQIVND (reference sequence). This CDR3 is CASSTPWGRVANYGYTF. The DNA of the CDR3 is TGTGCCAGTAGTACGCCCTGGGGCCGGGTAGCTAACTATGGCTACACCTTC.

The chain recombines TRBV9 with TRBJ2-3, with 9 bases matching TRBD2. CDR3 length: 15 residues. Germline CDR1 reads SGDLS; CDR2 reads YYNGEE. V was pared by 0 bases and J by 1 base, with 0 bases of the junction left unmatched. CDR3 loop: CASSVGTSGTDTQYF. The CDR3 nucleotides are TGTGCCAGCAGCGTAGGGACTAGCGGCACAGATACGCAGTATTTT.

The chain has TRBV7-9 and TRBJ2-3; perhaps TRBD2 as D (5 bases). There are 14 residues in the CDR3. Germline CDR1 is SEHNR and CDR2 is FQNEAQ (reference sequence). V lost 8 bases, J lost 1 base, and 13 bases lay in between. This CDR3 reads CASVQLARTDTQYF. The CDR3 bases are TGTGCCAGCGTACAGCTAGCTCGCACAGATACGCAGTATTTT.